This passage covers 31 T cell receptor beta chains from one sample sequenced in a study of OX40 agonist ivuxolimab in advanced cancers. The table came from immunoSEQ multiplex PCR; TCRdb's copy has only in-frame clones and leaves some out. The sample has around 35,000 clones; more than 75% are singletons. Sequenced here: CD4+ or CD8+ T cells sorted from blood, sampled in a trial of the OX40 agonist ivuxolimab. Source of these receptors: an adult with an advanced solid tumor such as melanoma, head and neck, liver or kidney cancer.

Concerning this clone: In the same sample, other DNA sequences code for this CDR3. The J gene is TRBJ2-7, the V gene TRBV20-1; D gene ambiguous. Germline-derived CDR1 and CDR2 are DFQATT and SNEGSKA (reference sequence). V was clipped by 1 base and J by 3 bases, with 4 bases between them. The CDR3 extends over 11 amino acids. CDR3 sequence reads: CSARGIYEQYF. Here the CDR3 DNA reads TGCAGTGCTAGAGGGATCTACGAGCAGTACTTC.

This clone occurred once. CDR3 residues: CASSPREKTRQKNYGYTF. Here the CDR3 DNA reads TGTGCCAGCAGTCCACGAGAGAAGACACGCCAAAAAAACTATGGCTACACCTTC. The chain recombines TRBV27 with TRBJ1-2, with D unclear. V lost 5 bases, J lost 2 bases, and 24 bases lay in between. Looked up from germline, CDR1 is MNHEY and CDR2 is SMNVEV (reference sequence). CDR3 length: 18 residues.

A single count supports this clone. The chain is built from TRBV29-1 and TRBJ2-2, with D maybe TRBD1 (6 bases). In germline, CDR1 is SQVTM, CDR2 ANQGSEA. Trimming pared 7 bases from V and 0 bases from J, leaving 12 bases between. The CDR3 runs to 14 residues. DNA for the CDR3: TGCAGCGCCGAGACAGGATCGAACACCGGGGAGCTGTTTTTT. Translation: CSAETGSNTGELFF.

This clone was observed once. The chain links TRBV6-1 to TRBJ1-2; the D is unclear. The CDR3 extends over 13 amino acids. Trimming removed 2 bases from V and 3 bases from J, with 7 bases in between. Germline CDR1 reads MNHNS; CDR2 reads SASEGT. CDR3: CASSELDYYGYTF. The CDR3 nucleotides are TGTGCCAGCAGTGAACTGGACTACTATGGCTACACCTTC.

The chain links TRBV4-1 to TRBJ2-7; 11 bases align to TRBD1. Germline assignment: CDR1 MGHRA and CDR2 YSYEKL. CDR3 size: 16 residues. The V gene end was trimmed by 5 bases and the J gene end by 2 bases; junction bases not matched to a gene: 8. CDR3 coding DNA: TGCGCCAGCAGCGAACTGTTGGGACAGGGGGCCTACGAGCAGTACTTC. Amino acids: CASSELLGQGAYEQYF.

This chain joins TRBV29-1 and TRBJ1-2; 7 bases align to TRBD1. Germline values: CDR1 SQVTM, CDR2 ANQGSEA. V was clipped by 4 bases and J by 6 bases; unmatched bases: 11. The CDR3 has 14 residues. CDR3 in DNA: TGCAGCGTTGGAAACGCCGCGACAGGGCATGGCTACACCTTC. Its protein is CSVGNAATGHGYTF.

V and J are TRBV4-2 and TRBJ2-3; D is unclear. Looked up from germline, CDR1 is LGHNA and CDR2 is YNFKEQ. Deletions cut 2 bases from V and 6 bases from J, with 9 bases between. CDR3 length: 13 residues. The CDR3 region has the DNA TGTGCCAGCAGCCAAAACCAAGGGGATACGCAGTATTTT. It yields the protein CASSQNQGDTQYF.

In its sample, this clone was seen once. The chain carries TRBV2 and TRBJ1-6, with D unclear. The CDR3 extends over 17 amino acids. Between the trimmed V and J ends, which lost 4 bases and 0 bases, there was a span of 13 bases. Germline assignment: CDR1 SNHLY and CDR2 FYNNEI. Written as DNA, the CDR3 is TGTGCCAGCAGTGTCGACCCTTACAGCTCCTATAATTCACCCCTCCACTTT. The encoded protein is CASSVDPYSSYNSPLHF.

This chain links TRBV6-6 with TRBJ2-7; D may match TRBD1 or TRBD2 (5 bases each). V dropped 5 bases and J dropped 2 bases, with 19 bases sitting between them. This CDR3 is built from 16 residues. Germline V lookup: CDR1 MNHNY, CDR2 SVGAGI (reference sequence). CDR3 sequence reads: CASSQTPTWGTYEQYF. The DNA for the CDR3 is TGTGCCAGCAGTCAAACTCCCACGTGGGGGACCTACGAGCAGTACTTC.

The V call is TRBV6-5, the J call TRBJ1-2, with D perhaps matching TRBD1 (5 bases). Trimming cost V 7 bases and J 4 bases, with 19 bases left between them. The CDR3 is made up of 15 amino acids. Germline CDR1 and CDR2: MNHEY and SVGAGI. CDR3 nucleotide sequence: TGTGCCAGCACCGGCAGGGATTCGTTTACCTATGGCTACACCTTC. Protein: CASTGRDSFTYGYTF.

The chain carries TRBV7-9 and TRBJ2-3; 9 bases match TRBD2. CDR3 length: 16 amino acids. Germline loops: CDR1 SEHNR, CDR2 FQNEAQ (reference sequence). With V trimmed by 3 bases and J by 5 bases, 9 bases remained unmatched. CDR3 amino acids: CASSFGAGGSVDTQYF. The CDR3 DNA sequence: TGTGCCAGCAGCTTTGGCGCGGGGGGGAGCGTAGATACGCAGTATTTT.

This chain connects TRBV7-9 to TRBJ2-5; D gene unclear. CDR1 SEHNR and CDR2 FQNEAQ come from the germline V gene (reference sequence). V shed 2 bases and J shed 1 base, with 11 bases lying between them. The CDR3 length is 15 residues. CDR3 bases: TGTGCCAGCAGCTTATCGGTTGGCAGCCAAGAGACCCAGTACTTC. This codes for CASSLSVGSQETQYF.

This clone was recorded a few times. The chain joins TRBV25-1 to TRBJ2-4, with no clear D. Germline lookup yields CDR1 MGHDK and CDR2 SYGVNS. CDR3 size: 12 residues. The V end was cut by 5 bases, the J end by 7 bases, with 9 bases between. CDR3 DNA: TGTGCCAGCAGTCCTATAGGGAACATTCAGTACTTC. Translated, it gives CASSPIGNIQYF.

Only one count was recorded for this clone. V and J are TRBV13 and TRBJ2-1; D perhaps matches TRBD2 (7 bases). Germline V gene data show CDR1 as PRHDT and CDR2 as FYEKMQ (reference sequence). The CDR3 covers 15 residues. Trimming shortened V by 3 bases and J by 4 bases, and 13 bases separated the two germline ends. The CDR3 DNA is TGTGCCAGCAGCTTTGGCGGGGGCCCGTACAATGAGCAGTTCTTC. As protein: CASSFGGGPYNEQFF. Drawing the rest from reference TRBV13 and TRBJ2-1, the complete variable domain is AAGVIQSPRHLIKEKRETATLKCYPIPRHDTVYWYQQGPGQDPQFLISFYEKMQSDKGSIPDRFSAQQFSDYHSELNMSSLELGDSALYFCASSFGGGPYNEQFFGPGTRLTVL.

CDR3 coding DNA: TGTGCCAGCAGTTCGGGTGGGGGGGTGCCAGATACGCAGTATTTT. It encodes CASSSGGGVPDTQYF. The chain employs TRBV27 and TRBJ2-3, with 7 nucleotides matching TRBD2. With V trimmed by 4 bases and J by 4 bases, 8 bases remained unmatched. The germline CDR1 and CDR2 sequences are MNHEY and SMNVEV (reference sequence). This CDR3 is built from 15 residues.

This clone came up once. V is TRBV9 and J is TRBJ1-1; TRBD1 matches 11 bases. CDR1 and CDR2 from the germline V gene are SGDLS and YYNGEE. The ends lost 4 bases at V and 3 bases at J; junction bases unmatched: 14. The CDR3 consists of 18 residues. This CDR3 reads CASSHGTGGYSSDTEAFF. Here the CDR3 DNA reads TGTGCCAGCAGCCACGGGACAGGGGGATATTCGTCCGACACTGAAGCTTTCTTT.

The genes are TRBV11-2 and TRBJ1-1, with 7 nucleotides matching TRBD1. This CDR3 has 15 amino acids. Trimming took 1 base from V and 1 from J; bases not matched to a gene: 3. CDR1 SGHAT and CDR2 FQNNGV come from the germline V gene. CDR3 loop: CASSLGGTANTEAFF. CDR3 coding DNA: TGTGCCAGCAGCTTAGGCGGGACAGCGAACACTGAAGCTTTCTTT. The whole variable domain, filled in from reference TRBV11-2 and TRBJ1-1, reads EAGVAQSPRYKIIEKRQSVAFWCNPISGHATLYWYQQILGQGPKLLIQFQNNGVVDDSQLPKDRFSAERLKGVDSTLKIQPAKLEDSAVYLCASSLGGTANTEAFFGQGTRLTVV.

The rearrangement links TRBV7-9 to TRBJ1-4; 8 positions agree with TRBD1. V trimming: 3 bases; J trimming: 8 bases; junction bases outside the gene matches: 11. This CDR3 region has 16 residues. Germline CDR1 is SEHNR and CDR2 is FQNEAQ (reference sequence). The DNA for the CDR3 is TGTGCCAGCAGCTTTTCCTCGACAGGGGTAGGCGAAAAACTGTTTTTT. It codes for CASSFSSTGVGEKLFF.

In DNA, the CDR3 is TGTGCCAGCAGCTTGACAGGGGTTAACAATCAGCCCCAGCATTTT. Translated: CASSLTGVNNQPQHF. The gene calls are TRBV5-6 and TRBJ1-5; TRBD1 aligns across 7 bases. Germline V gene sequence: CDR1 SGHDT, CDR2 YYEEEE. The CDR3 is 15 residues long. Trimming at V came to 1 base and at J to 3 bases, leaving 4 bases not matched to a gene.

This sequence joins TRBV7-2 and TRBJ2-1, with D possibly called TRBD1 or TRBD2 (5 bases each). This CDR3 has 11 residues. The V gene lost 6 bases and the J gene lost 10 bases, with 10 bases spanning the gap. Germline CDR1 and CDR2: SGHTA and FQGNSA. The CDR3 DNA follows: TGTGCCAGCAGACAGGACTGGGAGCAGTTCTTC. Translation gives CASRQDWEQFF.

The chain has TRBV4-1 and TRBJ1-2; tentatively, D is TRBD1 (5 bases). V was trimmed by 4 bases and J by 4 bases, leaving 22 bases between them. CDR1 is MGHRA, CDR2 YSYEKL, per germline. The CDR3 loop spans 17 amino acids. In nucleotides, the CDR3 is TGCGCCAGCAGCCCCACGGGGGGAACCAATTTTGGCTATGGCTACACCTTC. It specifies CASSPTGGTNFGYGYTF.

The chain combines TRBV4-1 with TRBJ1-2; TRBD1 aligns across 9 bases. The length of the CDR3 is 14 residues. With V trimmed by 3 bases and J by 6 bases, 5 bases remained unmatched. Germline CDR1 reads MGHRA; CDR2 reads YSYEKL. The CDR3 reads CASSQTGGEDGYTF. The CDR3 DNA reads as TGCGCCAGCAGCCAGACAGGGGGTGAAGATGGCTACACCTTC.

As concerns this clone: This sequence may be a read error, since a much larger clone differs from it by one base. The chain combines TRBV6-1 with TRBJ2-3; TRBD2 agrees at 15 bases. The CDR3 has 15 amino acids. Losses at the gene ends were 4 bases for V and 4 bases for J; bases not matched to a gene: 0. Germline assignment: CDR1 MNHNS and CDR2 SASEGT. CDR3 DNA: TGTGCCAGCAGTGGGACTAGCGGGGGGGCAGATACGCAGTATTTT. As protein: CASSGTSGGADTQYF.

The rearrangement links TRBV2 to TRBJ1-1; a possible D gene is TRBD1 (5 bases). CDR3 length: 14 residues. Germline lookup yields CDR1 SNHLY and CDR2 FYNNEI. The V end lost 3 bases, the J end lost 0 bases, and 8 bases lay between the germline ends. The CDR3: CASSDDSLNTEAFF. The CDR3 DNA sequence: TGTGCCAGCAGTGACGACAGCTTGAACACTGAAGCTTTCTTT.

V gene TRBV7-9 combines with J gene TRBJ2-3; perhaps TRBD2 as D (6 bases). The germline gives CDR1 SEHNR, CDR2 FQNEAQ (reference sequence). V lost 1 base to trimming and J lost 11 bases, with 13 bases between them. This CDR3 contains 13 residues. The CDR3, as DNA: TGTGCCAGCAGCTTAGGAGGGCGGGGAGGGCAGTATTTT. Amino acids: CASSLGGRGGQYF. The variable domain in full, completed from reference TRBV7-9 and TRBJ2-3, reads DTGVSQNPRHKITKRGQNVTFRCDPISEHNRLYWYRQTLGQGPEFLTYFQNEAQLEKSRLLSDRFSAERPKGSFSTLEIQRTEQGDSAMYLCASSLGGRGGQYFGPGTRLTVL.

This chain joins TRBV7-9 and TRBJ2-7; 8 bases are shared with TRBD2. This CDR3 contains 14 residues. The V gene's germline CDR1 is SEHNR and CDR2 FQNEAQ (reference sequence). Unmatched junction bases numbered 7, after V lost 5 bases and J lost 4 bases. Here the CDR3 reads CASSQAGVGYEQYF. Here the CDR3 DNA reads TGTGCCAGCAGCCAAGCGGGGGTTGGATACGAGCAGTACTTC.

This sequence joins TRBV5-6 and TRBJ2-1; D call uncertain. The CDR3 contains 16 residues. Germline V gives CDR1 SGHDT, CDR2 YYEEEE. V lost 0 bases, J lost 0 bases, and 10 bases lay in between. The CDR3 nucleotides read TGTGCCAGCAGCTTGGGTTTATCGAGCTCCTACAATGAGCAGTTCTTC. This translates into CASSLGLSSSYNEQFF. The full variable domain, with the rest looked up from reference TRBV5-6 and TRBJ2-1, is DAGVTQSPTHLIKTRGQQVTLRCSPKSGHDTVSWYQQALGQGPQFIFQYYEEEERQRGNFPDRFSGHQFPNYSSELNVNALLLGDSALYLCASSLGLSSSYNEQFFGPGTRLTVL.

The chain joins TRBV7-7 to TRBJ2-7; maybe TRBD2 (6 bases). The CDR3 sequence is 14 residues long. Trimming shortened V by 1 base and J by 0 bases, and 7 bases separated the two germline ends. Germline CDR1 reads SSHAT; CDR2 reads FNYEAQ (reference sequence). The CDR3 sequence is CASSLDGSSYEQYF. In DNA form, the CDR3 reads TGTGCCAGCAGCTTAGACGGGAGCTCCTACGAGCAGTACTTC. The entire variable domain, with the rest obtained from reference TRBV7-7 and TRBJ2-7, is as follows: GAGVSQSPRYKVTKRGQDVTLRCDPISSHATLYWYQQALGQGPEFLTYFNYEAQPDKSGLPSDRFSAERPEGSISTLTIQRTEQRDSAMYRCASSLDGSSYEQYFGPGTRLTVT.

The J gene is TRBJ1-4, the V gene TRBV6-1, with 7 bases fitting TRBD1. Trimming took 1 base from V and 0 from J; bases not matched to a gene: 2. CDR3 size: 16 residues. Germline V CDR1 and CDR2: MNHNS, SASEGT. The CDR3 protein is CASSEGQGATNEKLFF. The CDR3, as DNA: TGTGCCAGCAGTGAAGGGCAGGGGGCAACTAATGAAAAACTGTTTTTT.

The rearrangement uses TRBV19 and TRBJ2-2; 10 nucleotides match TRBD2. Germline values: CDR1 LNHDA, CDR2 SQIVND (reference sequence). V lost 5 bases, J lost 3 bases, and 3 bases stayed unmatched. The CDR3 is 15 amino acids. The CDR3 DNA reads as TGTGCCAGTAGTGCACTAGCGGGATACACCGGGGAGCTGTTTTTT. Translated: CASSALAGYTGELFF.

The chain joins TRBV4-2 to TRBJ1-5; D is uncertain. The CDR3 is 14 residues long. CDR1 is LGHNA, CDR2 YNFKEQ, per germline. The V end was cut by 5 bases, the J end by 1 base, with 9 bases between. CDR3 bases: TGTGCCAGCAGCGTAGATGGGAGCAATCAGCCCCAGCATTTT. Its protein is CASSVDGSNQPQHF.